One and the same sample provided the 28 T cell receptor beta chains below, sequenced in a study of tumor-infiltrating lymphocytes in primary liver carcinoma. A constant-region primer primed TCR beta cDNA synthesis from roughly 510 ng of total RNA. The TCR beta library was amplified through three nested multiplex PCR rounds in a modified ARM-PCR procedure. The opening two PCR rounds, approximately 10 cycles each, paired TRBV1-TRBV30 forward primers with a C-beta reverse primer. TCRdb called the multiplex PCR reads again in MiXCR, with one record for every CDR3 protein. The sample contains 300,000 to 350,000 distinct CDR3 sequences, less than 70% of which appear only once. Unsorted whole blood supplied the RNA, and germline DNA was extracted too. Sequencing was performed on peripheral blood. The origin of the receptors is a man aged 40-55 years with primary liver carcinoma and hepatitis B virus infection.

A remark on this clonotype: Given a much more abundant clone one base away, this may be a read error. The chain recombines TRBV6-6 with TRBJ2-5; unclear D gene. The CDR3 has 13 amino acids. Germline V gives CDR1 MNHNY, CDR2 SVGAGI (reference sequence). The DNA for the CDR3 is TGTGTCAGCACCCCTAGGGTATACGAGACCCAGTACTTC. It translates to CVSTPRVYETQYF.

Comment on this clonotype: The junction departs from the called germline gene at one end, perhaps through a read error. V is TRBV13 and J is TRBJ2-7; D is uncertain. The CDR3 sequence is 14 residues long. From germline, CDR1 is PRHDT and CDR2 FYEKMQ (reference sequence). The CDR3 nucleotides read TGTACCAGCAGCTTCCGGGCAATCTCCTACGAGCAGTACTTC. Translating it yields CTSSFRAISYEQYF.

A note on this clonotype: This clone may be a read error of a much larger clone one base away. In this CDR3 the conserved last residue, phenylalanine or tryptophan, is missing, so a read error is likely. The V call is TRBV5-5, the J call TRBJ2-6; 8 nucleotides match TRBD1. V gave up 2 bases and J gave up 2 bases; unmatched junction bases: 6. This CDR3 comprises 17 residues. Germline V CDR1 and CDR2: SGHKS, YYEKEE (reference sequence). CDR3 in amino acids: CASSLWTGLAGANVLTI. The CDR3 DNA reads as TGTGCCAGCAGCTTATGGACAGGGCTTGCTGGGGCCAACGTCCTGACTATC.

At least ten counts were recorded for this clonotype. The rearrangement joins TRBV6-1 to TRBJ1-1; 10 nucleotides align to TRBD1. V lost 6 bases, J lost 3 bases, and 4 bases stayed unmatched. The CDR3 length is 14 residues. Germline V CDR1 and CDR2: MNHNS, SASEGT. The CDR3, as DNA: TGTGCCAGCAGATCAGACAGGGGGCACACTGAAGCTTTCTTT. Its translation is CASRSDRGHTEAFF.

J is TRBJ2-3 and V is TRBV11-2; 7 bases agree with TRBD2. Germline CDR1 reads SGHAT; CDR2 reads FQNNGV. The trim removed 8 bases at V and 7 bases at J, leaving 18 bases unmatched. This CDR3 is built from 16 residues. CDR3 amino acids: CASGSRRLAGANTQYF. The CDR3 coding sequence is TGTGCCAGCGGCTCAAGAAGGTTGGCGGGAGCTAATACGCAGTATTTT.

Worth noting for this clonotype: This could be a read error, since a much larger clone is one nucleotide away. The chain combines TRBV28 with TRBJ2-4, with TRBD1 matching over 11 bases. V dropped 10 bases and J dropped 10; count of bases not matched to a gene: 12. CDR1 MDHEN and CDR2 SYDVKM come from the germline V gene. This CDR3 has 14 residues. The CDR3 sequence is CATKIGQGAKIQYF. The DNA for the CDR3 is TGTGCCACAAAGATTGGACAGGGGGCAAAGATTCAGTACTTC.

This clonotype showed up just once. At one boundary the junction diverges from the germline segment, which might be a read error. The CDR3 loop reads CASGLVVAALHYEQYF. CDR3 nucleotide sequence: TGTGCCAGCGGCTTAGTTGTGGCAGCCCTTCACTACGAGCAGTACTTC. The J gene is TRBJ2-7, the V gene TRBV11-2; no clear D gene. The length of the CDR3 is 16 residues. Germline CDR1 reads SGHAT; CDR2 reads FQNNGV.

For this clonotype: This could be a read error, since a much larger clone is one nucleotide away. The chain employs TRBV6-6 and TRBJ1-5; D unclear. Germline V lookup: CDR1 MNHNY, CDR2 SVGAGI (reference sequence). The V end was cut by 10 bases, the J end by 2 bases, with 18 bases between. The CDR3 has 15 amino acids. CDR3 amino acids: CAIRPQEIRNQPQHF. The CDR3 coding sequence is TGTGCCATCAGGCCGCAGGAAATTCGCAATCAGCCCCAGCATTTT.

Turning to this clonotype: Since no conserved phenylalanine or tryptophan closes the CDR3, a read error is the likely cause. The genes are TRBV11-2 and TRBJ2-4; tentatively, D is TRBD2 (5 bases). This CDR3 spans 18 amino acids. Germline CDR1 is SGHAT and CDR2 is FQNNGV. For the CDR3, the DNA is TGTACCAGCAGCTTGTTCTTTGGCGGGTCAGCGGCCAAAAACATTCAGTACGTC. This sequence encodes CTSSLFFGGSAAKNIQYV.

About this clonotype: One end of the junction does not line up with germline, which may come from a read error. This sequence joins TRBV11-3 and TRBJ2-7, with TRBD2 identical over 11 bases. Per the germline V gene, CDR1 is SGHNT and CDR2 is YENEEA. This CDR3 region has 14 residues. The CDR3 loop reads CTSSLGLAAYEQYF. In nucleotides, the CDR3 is TGTACCAGCAGCCTGGGACTAGCGGCCTACGAGCAGTACTTC.

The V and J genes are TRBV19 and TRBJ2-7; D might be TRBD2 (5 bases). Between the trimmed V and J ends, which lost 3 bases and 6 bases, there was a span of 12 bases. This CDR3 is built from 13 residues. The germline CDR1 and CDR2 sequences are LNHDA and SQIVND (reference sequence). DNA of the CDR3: TGTGCCAGTAGTATTTCCCCGGGATCCGAGCAGTACTTC. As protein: CASSISPGSEQYF. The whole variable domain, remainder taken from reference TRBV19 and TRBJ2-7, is DGGITQSPKYLFRKEGQNVTLSCEQNLNHDAMYWYRQDPGQGLRLIYYSQIVNDFQKGDIAEGYSVSREKKESFPLTVTSAQKNPTAFYLCASSISPGSEQYFGPGTRLTVT.

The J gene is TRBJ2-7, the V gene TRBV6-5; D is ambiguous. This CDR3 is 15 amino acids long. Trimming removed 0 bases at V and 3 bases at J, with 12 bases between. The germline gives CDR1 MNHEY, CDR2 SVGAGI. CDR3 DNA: TGTGCCAGCAGTTACTCGATGGGTCGCGTCTACGAGCAGTACTTC. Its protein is CASSYSMGRVYEQYF.

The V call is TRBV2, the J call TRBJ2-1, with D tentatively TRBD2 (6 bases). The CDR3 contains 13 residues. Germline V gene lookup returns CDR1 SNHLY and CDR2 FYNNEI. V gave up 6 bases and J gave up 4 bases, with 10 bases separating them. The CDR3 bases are TGTGCCAGCAGGGAGGCGGGATACAATGAGCAGTTCTTC. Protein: CASREAGYNEQFF.

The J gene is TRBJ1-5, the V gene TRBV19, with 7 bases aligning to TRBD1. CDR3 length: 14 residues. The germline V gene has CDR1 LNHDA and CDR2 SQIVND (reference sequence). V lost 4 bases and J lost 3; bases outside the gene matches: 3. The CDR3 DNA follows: TGTGCCAGTAGTAAGGGACAGCCCAATCAGCCCCAGCATTTT. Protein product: CASSKGQPNQPQHF.

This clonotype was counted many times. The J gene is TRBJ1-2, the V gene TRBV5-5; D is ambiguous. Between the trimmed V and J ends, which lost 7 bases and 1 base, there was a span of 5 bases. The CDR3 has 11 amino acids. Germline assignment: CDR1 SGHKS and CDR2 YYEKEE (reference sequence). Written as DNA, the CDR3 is TGTGCCAGCGGCGTTAACTATGGCTACACCTTC. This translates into CASGVNYGYTF.

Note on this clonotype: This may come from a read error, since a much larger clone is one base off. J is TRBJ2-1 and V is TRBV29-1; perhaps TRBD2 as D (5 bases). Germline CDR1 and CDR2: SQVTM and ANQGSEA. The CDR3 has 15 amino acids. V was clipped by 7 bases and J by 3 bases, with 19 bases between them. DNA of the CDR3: TGCAGCGGAGGAGGCGGATTCGGCTACTACAATGAGCAGTTCTTC. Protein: CSGGGGFGYYNEQFF.

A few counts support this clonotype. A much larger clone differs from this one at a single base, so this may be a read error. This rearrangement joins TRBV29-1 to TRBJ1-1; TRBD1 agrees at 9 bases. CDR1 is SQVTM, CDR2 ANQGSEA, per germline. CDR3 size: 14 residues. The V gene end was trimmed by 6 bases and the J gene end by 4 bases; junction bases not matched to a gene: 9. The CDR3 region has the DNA TGCAGCGTCCGGACAGGGGACGAGGGCACTGAAGCTTTCTTT. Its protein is CSVRTGDEGTEAFF.

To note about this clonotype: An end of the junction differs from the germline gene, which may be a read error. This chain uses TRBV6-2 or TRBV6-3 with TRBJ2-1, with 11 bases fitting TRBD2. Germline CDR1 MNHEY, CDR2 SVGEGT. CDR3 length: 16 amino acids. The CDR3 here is CASRSHSGRANNEQFF. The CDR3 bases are TGTGCCAGCAGAAGCCATAGCGGGAGGGCGAACAATGAGCAATTCTTC.

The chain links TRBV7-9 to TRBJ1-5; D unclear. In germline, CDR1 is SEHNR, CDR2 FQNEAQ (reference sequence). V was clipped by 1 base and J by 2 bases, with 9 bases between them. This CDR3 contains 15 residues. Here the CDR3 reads CASSLDGGGNQPQHF. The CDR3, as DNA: TGTGCCAGCAGCTTAGACGGCGGGGGCAATCAGCCCCAGCATTTT.

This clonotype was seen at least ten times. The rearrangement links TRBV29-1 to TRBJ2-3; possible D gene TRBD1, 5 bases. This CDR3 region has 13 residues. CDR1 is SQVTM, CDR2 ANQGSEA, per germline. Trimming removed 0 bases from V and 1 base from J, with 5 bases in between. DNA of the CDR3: TGCAGCGTTGAAGACAGGGGCACAGATACGCAGTATTTT. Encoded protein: CSVEDRGTDTQYF.

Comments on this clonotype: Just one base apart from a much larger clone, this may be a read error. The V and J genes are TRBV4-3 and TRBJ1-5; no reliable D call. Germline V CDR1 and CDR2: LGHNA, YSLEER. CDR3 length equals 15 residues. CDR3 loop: CASSQDFGINQPQHF. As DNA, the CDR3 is TGTGCCAGCAGCCAAGATTTTGGAATCAATCAGCCCCAGCATTTT.

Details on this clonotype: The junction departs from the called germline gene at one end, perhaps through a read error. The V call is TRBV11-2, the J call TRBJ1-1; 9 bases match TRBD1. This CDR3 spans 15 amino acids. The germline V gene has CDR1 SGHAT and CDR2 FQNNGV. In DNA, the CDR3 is TGTGCCAGCAGTTTAGGCCGACAGGGGGTTAGTGGAGCTTTCTTT. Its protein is CASSLGRQGVSGAFF. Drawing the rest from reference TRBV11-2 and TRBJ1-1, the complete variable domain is EAGVAQSPRYKIIEKRQSVAFWCNPISGHATLYWYQQILGQGPKLLIQFQNNGVVDDSQLPKDRFSAERLKGVDSTLKIQPAKLEDSAVYLCASSLGRQGVSGAFFGQGTRLTVV.

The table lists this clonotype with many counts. The CDR3 here is CASSQGPTGGWETQYF. The CDR3 coding sequence is TGCGCCAGCAGCCAAGGACCGACAGGGGGCTGGGAGACCCAGTACTTC. This sequence joins TRBV4-1 and TRBJ2-5, with 10 bases aligning to TRBD1. The CDR3 has 16 amino acids. Trimming cost V 1 base and J 5 bases; bases outside gene matches: 7. Per the germline V gene, CDR1 is MGHRA and CDR2 is YSYEKL.

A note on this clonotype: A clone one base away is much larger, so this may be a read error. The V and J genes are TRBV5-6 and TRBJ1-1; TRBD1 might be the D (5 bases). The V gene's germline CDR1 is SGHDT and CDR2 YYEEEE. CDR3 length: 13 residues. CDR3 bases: TGTGCCAGCAGACAATTCCAGGGTTCTGAAGCTATCTTT. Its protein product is CASRQFQGSEAIF.

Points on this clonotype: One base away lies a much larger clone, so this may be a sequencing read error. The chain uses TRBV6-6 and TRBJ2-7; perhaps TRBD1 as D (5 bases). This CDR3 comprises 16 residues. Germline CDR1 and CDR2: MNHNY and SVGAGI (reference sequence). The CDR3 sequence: CANSYSWVRDSYEQYF. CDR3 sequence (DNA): TGTGCCAACAGTTACTCCTGGGTCAGGGACTCCTACGAGCAGTACTTC.

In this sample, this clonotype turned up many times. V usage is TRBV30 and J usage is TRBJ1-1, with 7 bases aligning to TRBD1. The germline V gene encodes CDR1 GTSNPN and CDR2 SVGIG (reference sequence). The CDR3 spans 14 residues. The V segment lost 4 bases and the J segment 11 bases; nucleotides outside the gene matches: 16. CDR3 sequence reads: CAWNRQGTAFAAFF. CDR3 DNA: TGTGCCTGGAATAGACAGGGTACCGCTTTTGCCGCTTTCTTT.

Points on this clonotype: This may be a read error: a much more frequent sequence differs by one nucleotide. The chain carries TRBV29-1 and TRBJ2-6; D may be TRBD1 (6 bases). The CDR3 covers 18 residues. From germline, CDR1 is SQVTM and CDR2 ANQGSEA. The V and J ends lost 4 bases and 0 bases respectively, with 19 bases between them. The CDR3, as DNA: TGCAGCGTTGTATATACTGTGACAGGAGGCTCTGGGGCCAACGTCCTGACTTTC. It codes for CSVVYTVTGGSGANVLTF.

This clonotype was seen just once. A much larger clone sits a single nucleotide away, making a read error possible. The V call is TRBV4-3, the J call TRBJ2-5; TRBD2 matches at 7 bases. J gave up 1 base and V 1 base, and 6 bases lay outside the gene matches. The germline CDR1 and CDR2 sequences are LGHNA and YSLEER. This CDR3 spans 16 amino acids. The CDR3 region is CASSQVPSGIQETQYF. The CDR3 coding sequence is TGCGCCAGCAGCCAAGTGCCTAGCGGAATCCAAGAGACCCAGTACTTC.